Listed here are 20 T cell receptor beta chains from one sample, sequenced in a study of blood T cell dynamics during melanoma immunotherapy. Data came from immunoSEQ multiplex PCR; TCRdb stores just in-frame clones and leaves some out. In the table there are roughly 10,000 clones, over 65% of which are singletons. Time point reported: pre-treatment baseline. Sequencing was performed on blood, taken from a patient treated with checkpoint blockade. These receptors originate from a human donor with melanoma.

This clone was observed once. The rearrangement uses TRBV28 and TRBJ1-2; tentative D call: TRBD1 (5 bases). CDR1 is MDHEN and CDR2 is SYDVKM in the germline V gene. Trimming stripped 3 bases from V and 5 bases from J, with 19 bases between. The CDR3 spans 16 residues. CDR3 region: CASSLESVGLLYGYTF. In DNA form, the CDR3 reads TGTGCCAGCAGTTTGGAGTCGGTGGGGCTTCTATATGGCTACACCTTC.

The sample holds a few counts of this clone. This CDR3 reads CASTKETGAQPQHF. CDR3 nucleotide sequence: TGTGCCAGCACCAAGGAGACAGGGGCTCAGCCCCAGCATTTT. This chain joins TRBV7-8 and TRBJ1-5, with 8 bases that match TRBD1. The CDR3 has 14 residues. J gave up 6 bases and V 7 bases, and 8 bases lay outside the gene matches. Looked up from germline, CDR1 is SGHVS and CDR2 is FQNEAQ.

The CDR3 sequence: CASSPQMGTEAFF. The CDR3 bases are TGCGCCAGCAGCCCTCAGATGGGGACTGAAGCTTTCTTT. V is TRBV4-3 and J is TRBJ1-1, with D unclear. Trimming stripped 4 bases from V and 5 bases from J, with 11 bases between. This CDR3 has 13 residues. CDR1 is LGHNA, CDR2 YSLEER, per germline.

CDR3 sequence reads: CASMLGSGRYYEQYF. The CDR3 DNA reads as TGTGCCAGCATGCTAGGGAGCGGGAGATATTACGAGCAGTACTTC. The gene calls are TRBV7-9 and TRBJ2-7; TRBD2 matches 8 bases. Germline lookup yields CDR1 SEHNR and CDR2 FQNEAQ (reference sequence). Losses at the gene ends were 7 bases for V and 4 bases for J; bases not matched to a gene: 12. The length of the CDR3 is 15 residues.

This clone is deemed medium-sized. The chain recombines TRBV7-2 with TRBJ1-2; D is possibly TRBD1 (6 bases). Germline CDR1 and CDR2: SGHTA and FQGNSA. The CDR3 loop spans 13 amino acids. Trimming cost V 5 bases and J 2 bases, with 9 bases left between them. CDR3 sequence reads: CASSVGQNYGYTF. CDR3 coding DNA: TGTGCCAGCAGCGTAGGACAGAACTATGGCTACACCTTC.

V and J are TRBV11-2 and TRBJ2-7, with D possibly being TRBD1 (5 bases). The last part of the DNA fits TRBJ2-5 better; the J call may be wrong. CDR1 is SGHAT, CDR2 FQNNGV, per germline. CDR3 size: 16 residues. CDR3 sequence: CASSLVGQPKGETQYF. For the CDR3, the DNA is TGTGCCAGCAGCTTAGTTGGACAACCGAAAGGGGAGACCCAGTACTTC.

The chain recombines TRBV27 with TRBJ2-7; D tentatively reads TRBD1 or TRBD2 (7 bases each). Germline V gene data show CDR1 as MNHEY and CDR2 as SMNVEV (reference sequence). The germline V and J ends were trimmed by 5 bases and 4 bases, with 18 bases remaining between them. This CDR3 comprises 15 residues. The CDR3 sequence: CASSPRQGGYYEQYF. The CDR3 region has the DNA TGTGCCAGCAGTCCACGACAGGGAGGGTATTACGAGCAGTACTTC.

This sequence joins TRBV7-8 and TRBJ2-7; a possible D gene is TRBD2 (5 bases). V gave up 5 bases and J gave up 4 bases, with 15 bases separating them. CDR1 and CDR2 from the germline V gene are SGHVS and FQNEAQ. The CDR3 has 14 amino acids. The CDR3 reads CASSRTEDSYEQYF. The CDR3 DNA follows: TGTGCCAGCAGCCGGACTGAGGACTCATACGAGCAGTACTTC.

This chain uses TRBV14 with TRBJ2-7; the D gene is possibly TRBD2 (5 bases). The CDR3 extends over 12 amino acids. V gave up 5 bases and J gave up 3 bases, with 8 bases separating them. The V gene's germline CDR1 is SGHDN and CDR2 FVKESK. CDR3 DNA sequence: TGTGCCAGCAGCGGACTGAACTACGAGCAGTACTTC. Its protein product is CASSGLNYEQYF.

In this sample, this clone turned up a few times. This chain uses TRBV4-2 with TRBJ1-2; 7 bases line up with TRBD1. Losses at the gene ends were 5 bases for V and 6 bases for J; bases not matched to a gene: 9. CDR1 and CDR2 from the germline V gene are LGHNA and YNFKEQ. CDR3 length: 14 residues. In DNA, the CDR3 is TGTGCCAGCAGCACTTCCCTAGGGGGCGATGGCTACACCTTC. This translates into CASSTSLGGDGYTF.

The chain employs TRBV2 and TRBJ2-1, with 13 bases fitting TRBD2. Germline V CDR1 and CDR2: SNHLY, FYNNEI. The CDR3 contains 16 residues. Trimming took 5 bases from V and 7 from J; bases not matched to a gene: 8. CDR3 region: CASSWRTSGSINEQFF. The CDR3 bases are TGTGCCAGCAGTTGGCGGACTAGCGGGAGCATAAATGAGCAGTTCTTC.

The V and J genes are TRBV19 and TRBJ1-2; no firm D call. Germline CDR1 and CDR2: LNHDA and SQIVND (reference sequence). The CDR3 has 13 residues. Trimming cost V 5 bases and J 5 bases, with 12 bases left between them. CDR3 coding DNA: TGTGCCAGTAGTTTGAGCCGGGCATATGGCTACACCTTC. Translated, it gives CASSLSRAYGYTF.

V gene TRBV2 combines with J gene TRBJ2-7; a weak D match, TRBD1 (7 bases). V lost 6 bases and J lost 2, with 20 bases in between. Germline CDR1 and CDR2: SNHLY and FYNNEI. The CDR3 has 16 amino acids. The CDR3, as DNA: TGTGCCAGCAGGAGCGCGGGGACAGATGGGGCCTACGAGCAGTACTTC. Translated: CASRSAGTDGAYEQYF.

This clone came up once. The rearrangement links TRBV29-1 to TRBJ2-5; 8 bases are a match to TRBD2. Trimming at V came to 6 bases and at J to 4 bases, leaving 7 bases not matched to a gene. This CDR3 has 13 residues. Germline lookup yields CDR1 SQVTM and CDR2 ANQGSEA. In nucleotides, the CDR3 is TGCAGCGTCCGGGGCGGGGGGACAGAGACCCAGTACTTC. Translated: CSVRGGGTETQYF.

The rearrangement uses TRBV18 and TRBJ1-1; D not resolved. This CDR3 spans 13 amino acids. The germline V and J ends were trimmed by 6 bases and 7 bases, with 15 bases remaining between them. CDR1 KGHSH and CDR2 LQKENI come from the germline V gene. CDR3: CASSPDTAGEAFF. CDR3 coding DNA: TGTGCCAGCTCCCCCGATACGGCAGGTGAAGCTTTCTTT.

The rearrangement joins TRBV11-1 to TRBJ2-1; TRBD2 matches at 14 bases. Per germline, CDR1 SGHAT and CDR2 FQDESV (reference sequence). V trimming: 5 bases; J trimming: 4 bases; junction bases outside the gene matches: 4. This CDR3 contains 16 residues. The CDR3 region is CASSHGLAGGYNEQFF. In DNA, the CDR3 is TGTGCCAGCAGCCACGGACTAGCGGGAGGTTACAATGAGCAGTTCTTC.

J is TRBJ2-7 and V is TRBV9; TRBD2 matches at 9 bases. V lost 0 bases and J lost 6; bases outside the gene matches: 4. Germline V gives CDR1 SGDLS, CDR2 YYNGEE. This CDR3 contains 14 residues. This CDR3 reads CASSVDSGRTEQYF. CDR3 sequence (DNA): TGTGCCAGCAGCGTAGACAGCGGGAGGACCGAGCAGTACTTC.

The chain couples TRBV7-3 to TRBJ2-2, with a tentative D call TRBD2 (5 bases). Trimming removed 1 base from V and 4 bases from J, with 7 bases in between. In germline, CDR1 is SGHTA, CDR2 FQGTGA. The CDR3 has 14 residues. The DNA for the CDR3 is TGTGCCAGCAGCTTAAGGGAGAGCACCGGGGAGCTGTTTTTT. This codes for CASSLRESTGELFF.

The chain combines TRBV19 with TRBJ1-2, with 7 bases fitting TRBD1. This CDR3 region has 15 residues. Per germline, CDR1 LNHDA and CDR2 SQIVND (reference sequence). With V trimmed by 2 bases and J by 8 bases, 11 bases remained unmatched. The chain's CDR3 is CASSISDREVGGYTF. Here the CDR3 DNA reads TGTGCCAGTAGTATAAGTGACAGGGAAGTCGGAGGCTACACCTTC.

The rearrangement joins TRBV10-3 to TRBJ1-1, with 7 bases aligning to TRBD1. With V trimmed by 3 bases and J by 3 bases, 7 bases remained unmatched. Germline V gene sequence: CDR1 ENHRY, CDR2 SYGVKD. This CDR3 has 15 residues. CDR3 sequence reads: CAISDDQGVDTEAFF. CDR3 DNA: TGTGCCATCAGTGACGACCAGGGGGTTGACACTGAAGCTTTCTTT.